Listed here are 20 T cell receptor beta chains from one sample, sequenced in a study of cytomegalovirus exposure and HLA in healthy donors. Primers: 60 Vbeta forward and 13 Jbeta reverse. The protocol was immunoSEQ multiplex PCR, while the TCRdb copy is restricted to in-frame clones and leaves out a portion. This table has about 130,000 clones, over 15% appearing once. The sample was PBMCs. These receptors came from a female donor in good health and CMV-seropositive.

The sample holds one count of this clone. The rearrangement links TRBV6-5 to TRBJ2-7; the match to TRBD1 covers 9 bases. CDR1 MNHEY and CDR2 SVGAGI come from the germline V gene. V shed 2 bases and J 2 bases; nucleotides not matched to a gene: 4. The CDR3 consists of 15 residues. The CDR3: CASSYSGTGPYEQYV. In DNA form, the CDR3 reads TGTGCCAGCAGTTACAGCGGGACAGGGCCCTACGAGCAGTACGTC.

The chain joins TRBV9 to TRBJ2-3, with D possibly matching TRBD2 (5 bases). The CDR3 runs to 14 residues. Germline CDR1 and CDR2: SGDLS and YYNGEE. V lost 0 bases and J lost 5, with 10 bases in between. This CDR3 is CASSVERVEDTQYF. CDR3 in DNA: TGTGCCAGCAGCGTAGAGAGGGTTGAAGATACGCAGTATTTT.

This clone showed up just a few times. CDR3 DNA: TGTGCCAGCAGTGAGGAGGGGGCGACCTTTGGGAACACTGAAGCTTTCTTT. Amino acids: CASSEEGATFGNTEAFF. The chain links TRBV25-1 to TRBJ1-1; 7 bases line up with TRBD1. Germline-derived CDR1 and CDR2 are MGHDK and SYGVNS. After removal of 3 bases from V and 1 base from J, the junction contained 11 bases not matched to a gene. This CDR3 comprises 17 residues. Looking up the rest from reference TRBV25-1 and TRBJ1-1 gives the full variable domain: EADIYQTPRYLVIGTGKKITLECSQTMGHDKMYWYQQDPGMELHLIHYSYGVNSTEKGDLSSESTVSRIRTEHFPLTLESARPSHTSQYLCASSEEGATFGNTEAFFGQGTRLTVV.

This clone was seen more than once but under ten times. The rearrangement links TRBV21-1 to TRBJ2-7; TRBD2 is the table's D call, not checked against the DNA. TRBV21-1 is given as a pseudogene. This CDR3 region has 17 residues. Here the CDR3 reads CASQKILAGECSGEQYF. The DNA of the CDR3 is TGTGCCAGCCAGAAAATCCTAGCGGGAGAATGCTCTGGCGAGCAGTACTTC.

The chain recombines TRBV2 with TRBJ1-1; 8 nucleotides line up with TRBD1. The J segment lost 1 base and the V segment lost 4 bases, leaving 5 bases of the junction unmatched. Germline V gene sequence: CDR1 SNHLY, CDR2 FYNNEI. The CDR3 runs 15 residues. For the CDR3, the DNA is TGTGCCAGCAGTGCCAGGGGGCTTAGGAACACTGAAGCTTTCTTT. Its protein is CASSARGLRNTEAFF.

This clone has only a few counts. The chain combines TRBV6-1 with TRBJ1-5; D is undetermined. CDR3 length: 15 residues. With 6 bases removed from V and 8 bases from J, the gap between germline ends came to 20 bases. Germline loops: CDR1 MNHNS, CDR2 SASEGT. The CDR3 nucleotides are TGTGCCAGCAGGACCTATCCGATCGGGGTGGAGCCCCAGCATTTT. This translates into CASRTYPIGVEPQHF.

V and J are TRBV29-1 and TRBJ1-2; 11 bases align to TRBD1. V shed 3 bases and J 9 bases; nucleotides not matched to a gene: 9. CDR3 length: 14 amino acids. CDR1 is SQVTM and CDR2 is ANQGSEA in the germline V gene. CDR3 residues: CSVERGQGVLSYTF. The CDR3, as DNA: TGCAGCGTTGAGCGGGGACAGGGGGTTTTGAGCTACACCTTC.

The J gene is TRBJ2-5, the V gene TRBV28; 13 bases are a match to TRBD2. The CDR3 length is 15 residues. The germline V gene has CDR1 MDHEN and CDR2 SYDVKM. V trimming: 6 bases; J trimming: 2 bases; junction bases outside the gene matches: 3. The CDR3 sequence is CASSRLAGGQETQYF. CDR3 sequence (DNA): TGTGCCAGCAGCCGACTAGCGGGGGGACAAGAGACCCAGTACTTC. Together with reference TRBV28 and TRBJ2-5, the CDR3 gives the full variable domain: DVKVTQSSRYLVKRTGEKVFLECVQDMDHENMFWYRQDPGLGLRLIYFSYDVKMKEKGDIPEGYSVSREKKERFSLILESASTNQTSMYLCASSRLAGGQETQYFGPGTRLLVL.

This chain connects TRBV2 to TRBJ2-5; D may be TRBD2 (6 bases). The CDR3 extends over 13 amino acids. Per germline, CDR1 SNHLY and CDR2 FYNNEI. Trimming stripped 4 bases from V and 5 bases from J, with 11 bases between. Here the CDR3 reads CASSAAAGETQYF. The CDR3 nucleotides are TGTGCCAGCAGTGCGGCTGCGGGGGAGACCCAGTACTTC.

There are a few counts of this clone. The chain carries TRBV18 and TRBJ1-1, with D hard to call. CDR3 length equals 13 residues. Trimming left V 1 base short and J 6 bases short, with 9 bases between. Germline loops: CDR1 KGHSH, CDR2 LQKENI. The CDR3 here is CASSPRREAEAFF. CDR3 coding DNA: TGTGCCAGCTCACCACGGCGGGAGGCTGAAGCTTTCTTT.

The chain is built from TRBV11-3 and TRBJ2-2, with 8 bases matching TRBD1. The V segment lost 2 bases and the J segment 4 bases; nucleotides outside the gene matches: 3. The CDR3 length is 15 residues. The germline V gene encodes CDR1 SGHNT and CDR2 YENEEA. CDR3 protein: CASSLSGGGTGELFF. CDR3 DNA: TGTGCCAGCAGCTTATCAGGGGGCGGCACCGGGGAGCTGTTTTTT.

This clone turned up a few times. The V and J genes are TRBV30 and TRBJ2-1, with D unresolved. The CDR3 runs to 14 residues. Trimming removed 3 bases from V and 4 bases from J, with 13 bases in between. CDR1 GTSNPN and CDR2 SVGIG come from the germline V gene (reference sequence). The CDR3 sequence: CAWSPTRWYNEQFF. The DNA for the CDR3 is TGTGCCTGGAGCCCTACCCGGTGGTACAATGAGCAGTTCTTC.

The chain couples TRBV4-1 to TRBJ2-2, with 9 positions matching TRBD1. The V gene's germline CDR1 is MGHRA and CDR2 YSYEKL. There are 21 residues in the CDR3. The junction had 17 bases not matched to a gene; V was cut back by 1 base and J by 2 bases. This chain's CDR3 is CASSQGWDRAARKINTGELFF. CDR3 sequence (DNA): TGCGCCAGCAGCCAAGGATGGGACAGGGCCGCAAGAAAGATAAACACCGGGGAGCTGTTTTTT.

This clone was detected only a few times. The same CDR3 also results from other DNA sequences found in this sample. The V and J genes are TRBV28 and TRBJ1-2; D remains ambiguous. The V gene's germline CDR1 is MDHEN and CDR2 SYDVKM. Between the trimmed V and J ends, which lost 3 bases and 8 bases, there was a span of 19 bases. There are 15 residues in the CDR3. The CDR3 sequence: CASSFPGVRLYGYTF. The CDR3 DNA reads TGTGCCAGCAGTTTCCCCGGCGTCAGGCTCTACGGCTACACCTTC.

The rearrangement links TRBV7-8 to TRBJ1-5, with 9 bases matching TRBD1. V was clipped by 6 bases and J by 5 bases; unmatched bases: 8. Germline values: CDR1 SGHVS, CDR2 FQNEAQ. The CDR3 contains 15 residues. The CDR3 nucleotides read TGTGCCAGCAGTTCCGGGACAGGGAAGGATCAGCCCCAGCATTTT. As protein: CASSSGTGKDQPQHF.

This clone was detected only a few times. The chain is built from TRBV7-2 and TRBJ1-3; maybe TRBD1 (5 bases). With 1 base removed from V and 0 bases from J, the gap between germline ends came to 10 bases. In germline, CDR1 is SGHTA, CDR2 FQGNSA. The CDR3 runs to 16 residues. Here the CDR3 DNA reads TGTGCCAGCAGCTTAGGACCAGACAGCTCTGGAAACACCATATATTTT. Translating gives CASSLGPDSSGNTIYF.

This clone has a handful of counts. The gene calls are TRBV13 and TRBJ2-7; 8 bases agree with TRBD1. J gave up 3 bases and V 8 bases, and 18 bases lay outside the gene matches. The CDR3 has 17 amino acids. Per the germline V gene, CDR1 is PRHDT and CDR2 is FYEKMQ (reference sequence). For the CDR3, the DNA is TGTGCCAGCTCCCGAGTCGGGACAGGAGGATATAGCTACGAGCAGTACTTC. Protein sequence: CASSRVGTGGYSYEQYF.

This clone turned up a few times. The chain combines TRBV19 with TRBJ1-5, with D perhaps TRBD1 (5 bases). CDR1 is LNHDA, CDR2 SQIVND, per germline (reference sequence). Trimming cost V 2 bases and J 8 bases, with 10 bases left between them. The CDR3 sequence is 13 residues long. CDR3 in amino acids: CASSIRGGEPQHF. For the CDR3, the DNA is TGTGCCAGTAGTATACGGGGGGGTGAGCCCCAGCATTTT.

This chain uses TRBV15 with TRBJ1-2; D is ambiguous. Between the trimmed V and J ends, which lost 5 bases and 5 bases, there was a span of 12 bases. The CDR3 is made up of 13 amino acids. Per the germline V gene, CDR1 is LNHNV and CDR2 is YYDKDF (reference sequence). The CDR3 sequence is CATSESGGYGYTF. CDR3 DNA sequence: TGTGCCACCAGCGAGTCAGGCGGGTATGGCTACACCTTC. Variable domain in full (rest from reference TRBV15 and TRBJ1-2): DAMVIQNPRYQVTQFGKPVTLSCSQTLNHNVMYWYQQKSSQAPKLLFHYYDKDFNNEADTPDNFQSRRPNTSFCFLDIRSPGLGDTAMYLCATSESGGYGYTFGSGTRLTVV.

The rearrangement links TRBV29-1 to TRBJ2-3; 14 nucleotides match TRBD2. The junction had 5 bases not matched to a gene; V was cut back by 7 bases and J by 2 bases. This CDR3 has 15 residues. Germline CDR1 and CDR2: SQVTM and ANQGSEA. The chain's CDR3 is CSGGLAGGATDTQYF. The CDR3, as DNA: TGCAGCGGTGGACTAGCGGGGGGCGCCACAGATACGCAGTATTTT.